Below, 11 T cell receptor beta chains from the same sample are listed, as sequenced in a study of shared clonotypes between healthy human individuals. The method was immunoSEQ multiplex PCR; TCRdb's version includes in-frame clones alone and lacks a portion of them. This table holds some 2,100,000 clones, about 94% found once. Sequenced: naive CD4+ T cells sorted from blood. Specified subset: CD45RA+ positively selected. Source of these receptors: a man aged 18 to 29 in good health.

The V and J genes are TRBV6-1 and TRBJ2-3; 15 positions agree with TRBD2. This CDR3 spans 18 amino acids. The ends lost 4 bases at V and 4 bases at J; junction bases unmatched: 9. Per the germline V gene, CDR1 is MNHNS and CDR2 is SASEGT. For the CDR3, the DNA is TGTGCCAGCAGTGTTCACCGGACTAGCGGGGGGGCGGCAGATACGCAGTATTTT. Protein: CASSVHRTSGGAADTQYF.

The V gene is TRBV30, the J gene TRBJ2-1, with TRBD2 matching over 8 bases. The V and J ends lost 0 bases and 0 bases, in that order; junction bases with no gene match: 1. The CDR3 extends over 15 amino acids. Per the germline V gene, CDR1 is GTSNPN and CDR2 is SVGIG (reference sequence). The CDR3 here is CAWSVGTSSYNEQFF. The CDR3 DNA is TGTGCCTGGAGTGTCGGGACTAGCTCCTACAATGAGCAGTTCTTC.

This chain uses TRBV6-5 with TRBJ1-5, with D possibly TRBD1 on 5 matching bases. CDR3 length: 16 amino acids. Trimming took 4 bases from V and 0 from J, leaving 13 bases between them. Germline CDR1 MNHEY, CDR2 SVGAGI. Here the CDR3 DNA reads TGTGCCAGCAGTTCCCTGACAGATTATAGCAATCAGCCCCAGCATTTT. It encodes CASSSLTDYSNQPQHF.

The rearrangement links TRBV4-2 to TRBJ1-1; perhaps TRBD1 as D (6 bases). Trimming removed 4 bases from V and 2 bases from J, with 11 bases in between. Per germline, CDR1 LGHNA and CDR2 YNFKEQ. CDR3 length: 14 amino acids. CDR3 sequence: CASSPLQGNTEAFF. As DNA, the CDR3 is TGTGCCAGCAGCCCCCTACAGGGTAACACTGAAGCTTTCTTT.

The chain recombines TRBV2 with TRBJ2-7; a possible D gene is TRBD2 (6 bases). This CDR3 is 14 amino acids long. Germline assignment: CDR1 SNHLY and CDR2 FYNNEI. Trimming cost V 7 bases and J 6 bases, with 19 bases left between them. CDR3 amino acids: CASKVSPTGGEQYF. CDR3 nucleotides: TGTGCCAGCAAGGTCTCGCCCACCGGGGGCGAGCAGTACTTC.

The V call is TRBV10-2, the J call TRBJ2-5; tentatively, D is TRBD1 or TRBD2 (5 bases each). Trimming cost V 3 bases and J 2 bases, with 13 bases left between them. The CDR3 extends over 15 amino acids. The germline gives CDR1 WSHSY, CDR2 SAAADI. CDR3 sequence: CASSDPWDGQETQYF. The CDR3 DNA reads TGCGCCAGCAGTGATCCGTGGGACGGACAAGAGACCCAGTACTTC.

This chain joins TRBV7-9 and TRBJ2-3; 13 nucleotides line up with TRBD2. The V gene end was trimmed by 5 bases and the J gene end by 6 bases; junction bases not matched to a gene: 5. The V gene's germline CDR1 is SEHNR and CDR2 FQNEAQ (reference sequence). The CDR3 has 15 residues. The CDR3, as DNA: TGTGCCAGCAGCATCACTAGCGGGAGGGTTGATACGCAGTATTTT. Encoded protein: CASSITSGRVDTQYF.

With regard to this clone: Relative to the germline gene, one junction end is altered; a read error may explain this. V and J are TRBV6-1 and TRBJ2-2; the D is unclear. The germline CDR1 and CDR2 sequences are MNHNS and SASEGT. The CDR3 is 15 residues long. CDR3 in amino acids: CASREAGSYTGELFF. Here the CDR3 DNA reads TGTGCCAGCAGGGAAGCCGGGTCCTATACCGGGGAGCTGTTTTTT.

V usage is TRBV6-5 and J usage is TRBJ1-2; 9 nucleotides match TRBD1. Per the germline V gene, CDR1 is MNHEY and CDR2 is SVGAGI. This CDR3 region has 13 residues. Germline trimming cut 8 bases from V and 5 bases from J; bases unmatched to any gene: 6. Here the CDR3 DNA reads TGTGCCAGCGGGTCGGACAGGGGATATGGCTACACCTTC. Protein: CASGSDRGYGYTF.

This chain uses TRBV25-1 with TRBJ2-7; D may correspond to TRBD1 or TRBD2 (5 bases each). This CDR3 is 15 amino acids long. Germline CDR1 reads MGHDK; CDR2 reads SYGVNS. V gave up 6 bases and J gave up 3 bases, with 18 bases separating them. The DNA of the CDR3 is TGTGCCAGCAGCTTAGGAACGGGGCCCTACTACGAGCAGTACTTC. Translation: CASSLGTGPYYEQYF.

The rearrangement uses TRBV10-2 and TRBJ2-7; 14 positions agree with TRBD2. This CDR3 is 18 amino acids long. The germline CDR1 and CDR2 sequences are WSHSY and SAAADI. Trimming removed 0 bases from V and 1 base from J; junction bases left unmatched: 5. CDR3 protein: CASSESTSGRAGSYEQYF. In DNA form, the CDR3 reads TGCGCCAGCAGTGAGTCGACTAGCGGGAGGGCCGGGTCCTACGAGCAGTACTTC.